This TCR beta chain was sequenced for a study of blood T cells in healthy people across ages. About the study: Template switching captured about one barcoded beta molecule per two T cells.

This CDR3 comprises 15 residues. The V gene's germline CDR1 is SGDLS and CDR2 YYNGEE. Trimming shortened V by 0 bases and J by 1 base, and 11 bases separated the two germline ends. It was with a sample-barcoded 5' primer and a J-beta primer mix that a second PCR of about 7 to 12 cycles was run. Each CDR3 protein is one row after TCRdb ran MiXCR on the 5' RACE reads. The sample holds fewer than 1 million distinct CDR3 sequences; under 55% are singletons and the top ten take roughly 19%. With respect to this clonotype: Its antigen is unknown.

Study observations and caveats: Calculation of diversity from one million T cells yielded estimates considered to be underestimates. Per million T cells, the diversity of TCR beta decreased roughly linearly as age advanced.

Sample: blood. This clonotype was obtained from a man aged 55 to 70 in good health. The chain recombines TRBV9 with TRBJ2-7; D call uncertain. CDR3 protein: CASSVDGRQSYEQYF. Written as DNA, the CDR3 is TGTGCCAGCAGCGTAGATGGCAGGCAATCCTACGAGCAGTACTTC.